Presented here are 4 T cell receptor beta chains from one specimen sequenced in a study of cytomegalovirus exposure and HLA in healthy donors. The PCR was carried out with 60 Vbeta primers and 13 Jbeta primers. This table comes from immunoSEQ multiplex PCR, and its TCRdb copy is limited to in-frame clones, with some not included. Here the sample spans under 250,000 clones, approximately 79% being singletons. Sequenced input: PBMCs. These TCRs come from a woman aged 30 to 39 in good health and CMV-seropositive.

The chain uses TRBV6-1 and TRBJ1-4; D possibly corresponds to TRBD1 (6 bases). CDR3 length equals 14 residues. V was trimmed by 6 bases and J by 4 bases, leaving 12 bases between them. Germline CDR1 MNHNS, CDR2 SASEGT. The CDR3 coding sequence is TGTGCCAGCAGACAACAGGGAAATAATGAAAAACTGTTTTTT. Amino acids: CASRQQGNNEKLFF.

This chain joins TRBV6-5 and TRBJ2-5; 7 bases agree with TRBD2. This CDR3 region has 16 residues. Losses at the gene ends were 2 bases for V and 4 bases for J; bases not matched to a gene: 10. Germline CDR1 MNHEY, CDR2 SVGAGI. The CDR3 sequence is CASSYGPGRGRETQYF. The CDR3 DNA is TGTGCCAGCAGTTACGGTCCAGGGAGGGGTAGAGAGACCCAGTACTTC.

This clone was seen once. As DNA, the CDR3 is TGTGCCAGCAGCAAAGCCGCCCAGCGGGGAGACTACGAGCAGTACTTC. It specifies CASSKAAQRGDYEQYF. The rearrangement links TRBV21-1 to TRBJ2-7; TRBD2, the table's D call, lacks a check against the DNA. TRBV21-1 counts as a pseudogene. This CDR3 is built from 16 residues.

This clone was found once. The V and J genes are TRBV7-9 and TRBJ2-1; a weak D match, TRBD1 (5 bases). Trimming took off 5 bases at V and 4 bases at J, with 12 bases between the two ends. The length of the CDR3 is 14 residues. CDR1 and CDR2 (germline): SEHNR, FQNEAQ (reference sequence). CDR3 in DNA: TGTGCCAGCAGCCCCCTGACAGAATACAATGAGCAGTTCTTC. Encoded protein: CASSPLTEYNEQFF.